Below, 17 T cell receptor beta chains from the same sample are listed, as sequenced in a study of blood T cells in healthy people across ages. For the second PCR, which ran for 7 to 11 cycles, a sample-barcoded 5' primer and a J-beta primer mix were used. TCRdb recomputed calls from the 5' RACE reads with MiXCR, one row per CDR3 protein. The table records almost 550,000 distinct CDR3 sequences, less than 25% of them present only once. These data also formed part of another study, on T cells of mothers and their children.

The sample taken for sequencing was blood. The source of these receptors is a boy aged 10-17 years in good health.

The V and J genes are TRBV7-2 and TRBJ2-3; 8 nucleotides agree with TRBD2. The CDR3 consists of 15 residues. Germline V CDR1 and CDR2: SGHTA, FQGNSA. Germline trimming cut 7 bases from V and 2 bases from J; bases unmatched to any gene: 8. The CDR3 loop is CASNSRRGATDTQYF. The CDR3 coding sequence is TGTGCCAGCAACTCTAGGCGGGGGGCCACAGATACGCAGTATTTT.

This chain links TRBV5-1 with TRBJ2-1; 15 nucleotides line up with TRBD2. V shed 4 bases and J 7 bases; nucleotides not matched to a gene: 3. CDR1 is SGHRS, CDR2 YFSETQ, per germline. CDR3 length: 15 amino acids. The CDR3 DNA reads as TGCGCCAGCAGCCAAGGGACTAGCGGGAGGAATGAGCAGTTCTTC. Amino acid sequence: CASSQGTSGRNEQFF.

The V call is TRBV6-5, the J call TRBJ1-2; 7 bases line up with TRBD1. Trimming cost V 4 bases and J 2 bases; bases outside gene matches: 7. This CDR3 region has 15 residues. Germline lookup yields CDR1 MNHEY and CDR2 SVGAGI. CDR3 loop: CASSSLGTANYGYTF. CDR3 nucleotide sequence: TGTGCCAGCAGTTCTCTCGGGACAGCCAACTATGGCTACACCTTC.

This clonotype appeared once. The genes are TRBV4-3 and TRBJ2-2; D remains ambiguous. Germline V gene lookup returns CDR1 LGHNA and CDR2 YSLEER. V gave up 4 bases and J gave up 8 bases, with 11 bases separating them. There are 13 residues in the CDR3. For the CDR3, the DNA is TGCGCCAGCAGCCTAAATTTGCTTGGGGAGCTGTTTTTT. This translates into CASSLNLLGELFF.

This clonotype was counted only a few times. This chain uses TRBV4-3 with TRBJ1-4, with a weak D call TRBD1 (5 bases). With 0 bases removed from V and 6 bases from J, the gap between germline ends came to 8 bases. The CDR3 has 14 amino acids. CDR1 LGHNA and CDR2 YSLEER come from the germline V gene. The CDR3 sequence: CASSQDGAYEKLFF. The DNA of the CDR3 is TGCGCCAGCAGCCAAGATGGGGCGTATGAAAAACTGTTTTTT.

About this clonotype itself: It may be a read error: a sequence one base away is much more abundant. This CDR3 reads CSAIAGTRSYNERFF. The DNA of the CDR3 is TGCAGTGCTATCGCCGGGACTAGGTCCTACAATGAGCGGTTCTTC. The chain employs TRBV20-1 and TRBJ2-1, with TRBD2 matching 8 bases. This CDR3 has 15 residues. Germline V gives CDR1 DFQATT, CDR2 SNEGSKA (reference sequence).

This clonotype was detected only a few times. The chain links TRBV20-1 to TRBJ1-2; D unclear. CDR1 DFQATT and CDR2 SNEGSKA come from the germline V gene (reference sequence). The ends were cut back, 5 bases at V and 3 bases at J, with 13 bases in the middle. This CDR3 spans 13 amino acids. For the CDR3, the DNA is TGCAGTGCTGACAATCAGAGGGACTATGGCTACACCTTC. Its translation is CSADNQRDYGYTF.

This chain links TRBV24-1 with TRBJ1-4, with 7 bases fitting TRBD1. The CDR3 length is 13 residues. Trimming cost V 9 bases and J 4 bases; bases outside gene matches: 4. CDR1 is KGHDR and CDR2 is SFDVKD in the germline V gene. The CDR3: CATQGGVNEKLFF. Written as DNA, the CDR3 is TGTGCCACCCAAGGGGGCGTTAATGAAAAACTGTTTTTT.

This clonotype has only a few counts. V is TRBV7-9 and J is TRBJ1-3; D gene uncertain. CDR3 size: 17 residues. V lost 4 bases and J lost 0, with 16 bases in between. The germline V gene encodes CDR1 SEHNR and CDR2 FQNEAQ (reference sequence). Written as DNA, the CDR3 is TGTGCCAGCAGCTCTCCGGGAGGAACCCCCTCTGGAAACACCATATATTTT. Residues: CASSSPGGTPSGNTIYF. The entire variable domain, with the rest obtained from reference TRBV7-9 and TRBJ1-3, is as follows: DTGVSQNPRHKITKRGQNVTFRCDPISEHNRLYWYRQTLGQGPEFLTYFQNEAQLEKSRLLSDRFSAERPKGSFSTLEIQRTEQGDSAMYLCASSSPGGTPSGNTIYFGEGSWLTVV.

This clonotype has only a few counts. V and J are TRBV25-1 and TRBJ2-5; D possibly corresponds to TRBD2 (7 bases). Trimming shortened V by 2 bases and J by 5 bases, and 15 bases separated the two germline ends. CDR1 is MGHDK, CDR2 SYGVNS, per germline. This CDR3 is built from 15 residues. CDR3 in amino acids: CASSEGGVGGETQYF. The CDR3 DNA reads TGTGCCAGCAGTGAAGGGGGCGTCGGGGGGGAGACCCAGTACTTC.

The rearrangement joins TRBV7-8 to TRBJ2-7, with 16 nucleotides matching TRBD2. J was trimmed by 4 bases and V by 4 bases; bases with no gene match: 13. From germline, CDR1 is SGHVS and CDR2 FQNEAQ. The CDR3 totals 19 residues. The CDR3 here is CASSSPDGTSGRAPYEQYF. CDR3 bases: TGTGCCAGCAGCTCCCCCGATGGGACTAGCGGGAGGGCCCCTTACGAGCAGTACTTC.

This clonotype was seen a few times. J is TRBJ1-4 and V is TRBV7-2; maybe TRBD1 (5 bases). The V gene's germline CDR1 is SGHTA and CDR2 FQGNSA. V shed 2 bases and J shed 7 bases, with 14 bases lying between them. There are 15 residues in the CDR3. This CDR3 reads CASSLSPGFGEKLFF. In DNA, the CDR3 is TGTGCCAGCAGCTTAAGCCCAGGGTTTGGTGAAAAACTGTTTTTT.

Concerning this clonotype itself: The junction departs from the called germline gene at one end, perhaps through a read error. The chain's CDR3 is CTSSLSLVRWTGELFF. CDR3 nucleotides: TGTACCAGCAGTTTATCGCTAGTAAGATGGACCGGGGAGCTGTTTTTT. This chain connects TRBV28 to TRBJ2-2; D is undetermined. The germline CDR1 and CDR2 sequences are MDHEN and SYDVKM. This CDR3 has 16 amino acids.

This chain uses TRBV28 with TRBJ2-7, with a tentative D call TRBD1 (6 bases). V was pared by 6 bases and J by 6 bases, with 12 bases between. The CDR3 contains 12 residues. Germline V lookup: CDR1 MDHEN, CDR2 SYDVKM. CDR3 coding DNA: TGTGCCAGCAGGCCAGTAGGGGGCGAGCAGTACTTC. This sequence encodes CASRPVGGEQYF.

The V gene is TRBV28, the J gene TRBJ2-3; D perhaps matches TRBD1 (5 bases). The CDR3 consists of 16 residues. CDR1 is MDHEN and CDR2 is SYDVKM in the germline V gene. The V and J ends lost 7 bases and 0 bases respectively, with 17 bases between them. The CDR3 DNA sequence: TGTGCCAGCAATCCTCGCGTAGACAGAAGCACAGATACGCAGTATTTT. Amino acids: CASNPRVDRSTDTQYF.

This clonotype has more than one count but fewer than ten. This rearrangement joins TRBV27 to TRBJ2-3, with D unresolved. CDR1 and CDR2 (germline): MNHEY, SMNVEV (reference sequence). The CDR3 loop spans 15 amino acids. Trimming stripped 2 bases from V and 5 bases from J, with 14 bases between. CDR3 sequence reads: CASSLKLGIGDTQYF. CDR3 bases: TGTGCCAGCAGTTTAAAATTGGGAATCGGAGATACGCAGTATTTT.

This clonotype was picked up a small number of times. The junction departs from germline at one end; a sequencing error may be responsible. This chain connects TRBV24-1 to TRBJ1-2, with D perhaps TRBD1 (5 bases). This CDR3 has 14 amino acids. The germline CDR1 and CDR2 sequences are KGHDR and SFDVKD. In DNA, the CDR3 is TGTGCCACCAGTGATTCAGGGTCGCACTATGGCCACACCTTC. The encoded protein is CATSDSGSHYGHTF.